This TCR beta chain emerged from a study of response to subunit inactivated influenza vaccine. TCRdb reprocessed the RT-PCR reads with MiXCR, giving one entry per CDR3 protein. The table records about 500,000 distinct CDR3 sequences, 7.2% of them present only once. Study results and caveats: The authors proposed limited new T cell recruitment per seasonal influenza vaccination.

Unmatched junction bases numbered 7, after V lost 5 bases and J lost 7 bases. The CDR3 runs 14 residues. Per the germline V gene, CDR1 is ENHRY and CDR2 is SYGVKD. This clonotype was detected ten times or more. What it recognizes is unknown. The chain uses TRBV10-3 and TRBJ2-1; 8 bases fit TRBD2. Sequencing was performed on PBMCs from blood, taken less than 30 months after vaccination. This clonotype originated in a man aged 50-75 years who received an inactivated influenza vaccine. The CDR3 here is CAISRPGTRNEQFF. For the CDR3, the DNA is TGTGCCATCAGTCGGCCCGGGACTAGGAATGAGCAGTTCTTC.